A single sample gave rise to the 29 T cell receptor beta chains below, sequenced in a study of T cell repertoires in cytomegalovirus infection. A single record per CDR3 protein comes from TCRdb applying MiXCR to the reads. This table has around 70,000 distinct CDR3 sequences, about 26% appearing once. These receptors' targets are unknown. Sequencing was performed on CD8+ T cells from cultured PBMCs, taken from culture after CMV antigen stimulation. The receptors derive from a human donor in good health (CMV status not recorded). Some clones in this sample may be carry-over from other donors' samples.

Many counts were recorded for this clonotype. The chain's CDR3 is CASSLALGNYGYTF. CDR3 nucleotide sequence: TGTGCCAGCAGTTTAGCGCTGGGGAACTATGGCTACACCTTC. V gene TRBV12-3 or TRBV12-4 combines with J gene TRBJ1-2, with D hard to call. Trimming took off 0 bases at V and 2 bases at J, with 7 bases between the two ends. This CDR3 is 14 amino acids long.

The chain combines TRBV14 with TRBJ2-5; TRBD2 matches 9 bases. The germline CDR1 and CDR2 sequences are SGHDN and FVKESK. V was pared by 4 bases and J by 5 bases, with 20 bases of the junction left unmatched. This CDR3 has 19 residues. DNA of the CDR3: TGTGCCAGCAGCCCCTCTTGGGGAGTAGCGGGAGAGATTGTGGAGACCCAGTACTTC. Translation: CASSPSWGVAGEIVETQYF. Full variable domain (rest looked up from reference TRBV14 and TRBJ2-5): EAGVTQFPSHSVIEKGQTVTLRCDPISGHDNLYWYRRVMGKEIKFLLHFVKESKQDESGMPNNRFLAERTGGTYSTLKVQPAELEDSGVYFCASSPSWGVAGEIVETQYFGPGTRLLVL.

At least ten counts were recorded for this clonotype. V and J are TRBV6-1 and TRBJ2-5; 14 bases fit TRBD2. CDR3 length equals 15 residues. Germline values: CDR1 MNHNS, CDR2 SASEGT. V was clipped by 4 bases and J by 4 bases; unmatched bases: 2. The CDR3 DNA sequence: TGTGCCAGCAGTGGACTAGCGGGAGGGCCAGAGACCCAGTACTTC. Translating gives CASSGLAGGPETQYF.

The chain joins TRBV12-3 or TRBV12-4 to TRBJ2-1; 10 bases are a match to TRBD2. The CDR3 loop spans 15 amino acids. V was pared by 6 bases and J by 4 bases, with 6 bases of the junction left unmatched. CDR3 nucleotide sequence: TGTGCCAGCAGCCTAGCGGGAGTAACGTACAATGAGCAGTTCTTC. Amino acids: CASSLAGVTYNEQFF.

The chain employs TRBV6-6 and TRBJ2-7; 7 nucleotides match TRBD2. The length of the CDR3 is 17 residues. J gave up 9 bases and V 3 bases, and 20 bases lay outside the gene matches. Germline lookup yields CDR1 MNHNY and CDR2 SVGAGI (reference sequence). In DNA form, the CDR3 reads TGTGCCAGCAGTTATTATAGGATTGTCAGGGAGGGTTTCGCGCAGTACTTC. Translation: CASSYYRIVREGFAQYF.

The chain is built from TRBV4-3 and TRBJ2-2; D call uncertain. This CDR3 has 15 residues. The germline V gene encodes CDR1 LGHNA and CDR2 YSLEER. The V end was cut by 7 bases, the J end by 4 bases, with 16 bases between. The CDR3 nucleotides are TGCGCCAGCATGCAGTCCCACCTGGGCACCGGGGAGCTGTTTTTT. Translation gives CASMQSHLGTGELFF.

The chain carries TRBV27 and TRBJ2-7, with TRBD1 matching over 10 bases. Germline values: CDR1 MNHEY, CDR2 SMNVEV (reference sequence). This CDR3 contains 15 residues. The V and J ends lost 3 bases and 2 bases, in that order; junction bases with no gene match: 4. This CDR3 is CASSFWGQGPYEQYF. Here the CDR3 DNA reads TGTGCCAGCAGTTTCTGGGGACAGGGGCCCTACGAGCAGTACTTC.

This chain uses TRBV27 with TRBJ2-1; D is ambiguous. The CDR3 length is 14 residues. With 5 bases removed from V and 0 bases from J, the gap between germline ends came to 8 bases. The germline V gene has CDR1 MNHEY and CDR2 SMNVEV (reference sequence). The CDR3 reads CASSHGSSYNEQFF. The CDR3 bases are TGTGCCAGCAGTCACGGTAGCTCCTACAATGAGCAGTTCTTC.

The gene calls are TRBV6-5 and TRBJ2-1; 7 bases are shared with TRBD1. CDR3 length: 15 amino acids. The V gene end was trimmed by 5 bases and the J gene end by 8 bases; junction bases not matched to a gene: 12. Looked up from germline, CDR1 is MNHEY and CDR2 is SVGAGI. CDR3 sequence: CASSPTTGFVYEQFF. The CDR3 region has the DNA TGTGCCAGCAGTCCAACGACAGGGTTTGTCTATGAGCAGTTCTTC.

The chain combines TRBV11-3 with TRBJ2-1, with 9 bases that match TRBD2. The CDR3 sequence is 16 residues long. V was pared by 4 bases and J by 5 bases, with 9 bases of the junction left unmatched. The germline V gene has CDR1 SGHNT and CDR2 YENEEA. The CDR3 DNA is TGTGCCAGCAGCTCGTCCGGGACTAGCCGTGACAATGAGCAGTTCTTC. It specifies CASSSSGTSRDNEQFF.

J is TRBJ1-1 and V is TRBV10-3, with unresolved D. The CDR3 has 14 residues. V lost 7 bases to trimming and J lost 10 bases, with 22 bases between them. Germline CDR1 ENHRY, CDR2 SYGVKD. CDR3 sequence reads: CAINDPGLVMRAFF. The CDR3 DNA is TGTGCCATCAATGATCCAGGTTTGGTGATGAGAGCTTTCTTT.

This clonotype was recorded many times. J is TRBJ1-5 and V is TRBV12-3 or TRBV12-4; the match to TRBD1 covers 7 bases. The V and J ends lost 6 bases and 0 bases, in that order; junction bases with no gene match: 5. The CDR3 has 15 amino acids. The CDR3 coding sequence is TGTGCCAGCAGCAAGACAGGGAATAGCAATCAGCCCCAGCATTTT. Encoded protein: CASSKTGNSNQPQHF.

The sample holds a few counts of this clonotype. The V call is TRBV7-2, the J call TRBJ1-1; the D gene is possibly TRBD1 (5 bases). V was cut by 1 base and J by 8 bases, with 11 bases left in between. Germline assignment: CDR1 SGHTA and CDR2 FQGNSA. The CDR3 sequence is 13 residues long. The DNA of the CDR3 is TGTGCCAGCAGCTTAGAGGGGATGAGGGAAGCTTTCTTT. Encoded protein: CASSLEGMREAFF.

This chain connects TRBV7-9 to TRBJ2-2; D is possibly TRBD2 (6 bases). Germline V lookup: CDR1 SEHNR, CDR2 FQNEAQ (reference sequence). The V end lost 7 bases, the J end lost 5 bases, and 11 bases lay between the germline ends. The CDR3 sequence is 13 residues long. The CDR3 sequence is CASTEGPTGELFF. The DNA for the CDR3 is TGTGCCAGCACGGAGGGACCTACCGGGGAGCTGTTTTTT.

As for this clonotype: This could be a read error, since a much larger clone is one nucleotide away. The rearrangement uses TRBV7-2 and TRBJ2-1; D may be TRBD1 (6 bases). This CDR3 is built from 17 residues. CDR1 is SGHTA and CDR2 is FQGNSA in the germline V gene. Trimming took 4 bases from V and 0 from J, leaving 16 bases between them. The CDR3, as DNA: TGTGCCAGCAGCTCCAGGCAGGGGCCCAGCTCCTACAATGAGCAGTTCTTC. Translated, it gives CASSSRQGPSSYNEQFF.

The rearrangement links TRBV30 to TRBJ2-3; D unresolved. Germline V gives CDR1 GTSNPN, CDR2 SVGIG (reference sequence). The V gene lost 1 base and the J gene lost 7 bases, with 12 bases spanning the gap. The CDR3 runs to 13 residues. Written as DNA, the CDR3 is TGTGCCTGGAGTGATCAGGTCTTCAATACGCAGTATTTT. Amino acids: CAWSDQVFNTQYF.

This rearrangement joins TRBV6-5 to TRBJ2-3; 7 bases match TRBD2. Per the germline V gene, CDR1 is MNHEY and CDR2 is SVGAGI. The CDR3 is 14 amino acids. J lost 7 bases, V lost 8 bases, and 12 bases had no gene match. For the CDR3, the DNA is TGTGCCAGCGGTCAAAGGGAGGGGTATAATACGCAGTATTTT. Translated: CASGQREGYNTQYF.

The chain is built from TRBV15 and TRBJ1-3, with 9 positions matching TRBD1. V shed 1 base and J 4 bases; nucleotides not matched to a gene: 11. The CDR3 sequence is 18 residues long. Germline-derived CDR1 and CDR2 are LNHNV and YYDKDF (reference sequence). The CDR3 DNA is TGTGCCACCAGCAGAGTCGTCAATACAGGGGGCTTCGGAAACACCATATATTTT. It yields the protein CATSRVVNTGGFGNTIYF.

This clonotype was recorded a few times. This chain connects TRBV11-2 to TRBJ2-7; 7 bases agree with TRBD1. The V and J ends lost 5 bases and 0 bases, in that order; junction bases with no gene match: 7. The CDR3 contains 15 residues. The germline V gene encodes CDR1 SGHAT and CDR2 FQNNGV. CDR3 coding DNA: TGTGCCAGCAGCGCCGACAGGGCGGACTCCTACGAGCAGTACTTC. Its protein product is CASSADRADSYEQYF.

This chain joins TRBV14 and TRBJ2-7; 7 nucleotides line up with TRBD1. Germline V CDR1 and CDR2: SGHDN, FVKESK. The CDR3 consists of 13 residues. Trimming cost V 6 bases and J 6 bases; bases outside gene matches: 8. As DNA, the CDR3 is TGTGCCAGCAGTCGGGACAGTTTGGGCGAGCAGTACTTC. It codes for CASSRDSLGEQYF.

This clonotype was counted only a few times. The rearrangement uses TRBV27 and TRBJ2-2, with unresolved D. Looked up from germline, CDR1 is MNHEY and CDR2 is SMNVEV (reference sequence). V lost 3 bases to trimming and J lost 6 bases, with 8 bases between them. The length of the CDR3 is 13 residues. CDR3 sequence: CASSFSGAGELFF. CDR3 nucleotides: TGTGCCAGCAGTTTTAGTGGGGCCGGGGAGCTGTTTTTT.

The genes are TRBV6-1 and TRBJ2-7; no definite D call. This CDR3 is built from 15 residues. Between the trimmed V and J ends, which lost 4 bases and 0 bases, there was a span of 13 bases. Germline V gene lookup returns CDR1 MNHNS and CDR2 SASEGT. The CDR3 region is CASSVEIVDSYEQYF. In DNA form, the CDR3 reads TGTGCCAGCAGTGTCGAGATCGTAGACTCCTACGAGCAGTACTTC.

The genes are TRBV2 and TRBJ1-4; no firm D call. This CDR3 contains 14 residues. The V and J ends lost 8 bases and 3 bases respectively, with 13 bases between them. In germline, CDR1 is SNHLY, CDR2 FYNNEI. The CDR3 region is CASGKGQPNEKLFF. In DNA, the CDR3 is TGTGCCAGCGGCAAAGGGCAGCCTAATGAAAAACTGTTTTTT.

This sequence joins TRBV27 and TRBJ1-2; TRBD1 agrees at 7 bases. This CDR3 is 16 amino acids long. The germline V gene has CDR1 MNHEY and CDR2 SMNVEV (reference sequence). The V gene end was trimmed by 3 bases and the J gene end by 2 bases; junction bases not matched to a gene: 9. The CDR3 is CASSFSNRGGNYGYTF. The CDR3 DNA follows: TGTGCCAGCAGTTTCTCTAACAGGGGCGGAAACTATGGCTACACCTTC.

In DNA, the CDR3 is TGTGCCAGCAGCGTAGCTGGGCCAGGGGAAGTAGAGGACTATGGCTACACCTTC. Encoded protein: CASSVAGPGEVEDYGYTF. The chain couples TRBV9 to TRBJ1-2; possibly TRBD1 for D (6 bases). The CDR3 is 18 residues long. V shed 0 bases and J shed 3 bases, with 21 bases lying between them. The germline CDR1 and CDR2 sequences are SGDLS and YYNGEE.

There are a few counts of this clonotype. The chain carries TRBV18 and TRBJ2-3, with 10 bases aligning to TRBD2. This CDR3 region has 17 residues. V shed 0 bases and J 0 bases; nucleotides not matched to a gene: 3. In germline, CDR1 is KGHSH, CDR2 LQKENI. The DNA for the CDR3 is TGTGCCAGCTCACCACCGGAACTAGCGGGGAGCACAGATACGCAGTATTTT. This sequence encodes CASSPPELAGSTDTQYF.

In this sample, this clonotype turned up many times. The CDR3 region is CASRSRDGNTEAFF. Written as DNA, the CDR3 is TGTGCCAGCAGATCTCGGGACGGTAACACTGAAGCTTTCTTT. The V call is TRBV7-9, the J call TRBJ1-1, with D perhaps TRBD1 (5 bases). This CDR3 has 14 residues. The V end lost 6 bases, the J end lost 2 bases, and 13 bases lay between the germline ends. The V gene's germline CDR1 is SEHNR and CDR2 FQNEAQ (reference sequence).

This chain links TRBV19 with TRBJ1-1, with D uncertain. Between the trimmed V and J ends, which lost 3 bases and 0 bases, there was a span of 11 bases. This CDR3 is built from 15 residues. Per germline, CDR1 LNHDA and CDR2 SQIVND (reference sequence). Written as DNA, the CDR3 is TGTGCCAGTAGTATCAACAGAGGCATGAACACTGAAGCTTTCTTT. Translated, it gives CASSINRGMNTEAFF.

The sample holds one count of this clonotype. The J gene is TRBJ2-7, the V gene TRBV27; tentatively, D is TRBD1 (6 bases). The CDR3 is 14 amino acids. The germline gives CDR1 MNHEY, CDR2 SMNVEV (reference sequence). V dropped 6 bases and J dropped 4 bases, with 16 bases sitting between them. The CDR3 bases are TGTGCCAGCAGGTCCCAGGGGATAAGGTACGAGCAGTACTTC. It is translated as CASRSQGIRYEQYF.